This T cell receptor beta chain is from a study of T cell changes during pregnancy in multiple sclerosis. This table comes from immunoSEQ multiplex PCR, and its TCRdb copy is limited to in-frame clones, with some not included. The sample lists tens of thousands of clones, 75% to 90% occurring once. The CDR3 sequence is 15 residues long. Germline assignment: CDR1 LNHDA and CDR2 SQIVND (reference sequence). J was trimmed by 5 bases and V by 5 bases; bases with no gene match: 5. This sequence originates from a female donor in good health, enrolled as a control in a pregnancy study. The V call is TRBV19, the J call TRBJ1-6; TRBD1 aligns across 8 bases. Sequencing used peripheral blood, obtained in the first trimester of pregnancy. For the CDR3, the DNA is TGTGCCAGTAGTTTCCGGGACAGGAATAATTCACCCCTCCACTTT. It specifies CASSFRDRNNSPLHF. The full variable domain, rest sourced from reference TRBV19 and TRBJ1-6, is DGGITQSPKYLFRKEGQNVTLSCEQNLNHDAMYWYRQDPGQGLRLIYYSQIVNDFQKGDIAEGYSVSREKKESFPLTVTSAQKNPTAFYLCASSFRDRNNSPLHFGNGTRLTVT.